The rows below give T cell receptor beta chains drawn from one sample of a study of radiotherapy plus CTLA-4 blockade in lung cancer. TCRdb keeps only in-frame clones here, not all; method: immunoSEQ multiplex PCR. Of about 99,000 clones listed, 70% to 90% were seen once; the top ten hold 4% to 6%. The sample here was peripheral blood, taken from a patient treated with radiotherapy plus ipilimumab. The source of these receptors is a human donor with non-small cell lung cancer that progressed on radiotherapy plus ipilimumab. Each CDR3 is given with its conserved first and last residue. Each record gives: J gene, V gene, D gene, CDR3 protein. A D gene is named only where the DNA matches it firmly.

j_gene: TRBJ2-7
v_gene: TRBV5-1
d_gene: TRBD2
CDR3aa: CASSPGLAGGPANEQYF

j_gene: TRBJ2-5
v_gene: TRBV29-1
d_gene: TRBD1
CDR3aa: CSVRTGGRETQYF

j_gene: TRBJ2-1
v_gene: TRBV11-2
d_gene: -
CDR3aa: CASSFRQGTYNEQFF

j_gene: TRBJ2-7
v_gene: TRBV10-3
d_gene: -
CDR3aa: CAISRDSYEQYF

j_gene: TRBJ2-1
v_gene: TRBV4-1
d_gene: -
CDR3aa: CASSHNEAPHNEQFF

j_gene: TRBJ2-7
v_gene: TRBV5-8
d_gene: -
CDR3aa: CASSLDQLPHLYF

j_gene: TRBJ2-2
v_gene: TRBV27
d_gene: TRBD2
CDR3aa: CASSLSGGRATGELFF

j_gene: TRBJ1-2
v_gene: TRBV11-2
d_gene: -
CDR3aa: CASSPDLRENYGYTF

j_gene: TRBJ2-7
v_gene: TRBV4-2
d_gene: TRBD2
CDR3aa: CASSPPRREDEQYF

j_gene: TRBJ2-7
v_gene: TRBV28
d_gene: TRBD2
CDR3aa: CASSTLAGGAYEQYF

j_gene: TRBJ1-1
v_gene: TRBV5-6
d_gene: -
CDR3aa: CASSATDRNTEAFF

j_gene: TRBJ2-5
v_gene: TRBV5-1
d_gene: -
CDR3aa: CASKPGAGAIGGETQYF

j_gene: TRBJ2-2
v_gene: TRBV7-6
d_gene: -
CDR3aa: CASSLTGELFF

j_gene: TRBJ1-1
v_gene: TRBV6-5
d_gene: TRBD1
CDR3aa: CASSRGTAENTEAFF

j_gene: TRBJ2-1
v_gene: TRBV11-3
d_gene: -
CDR3aa: CASSLRGGREQFF

j_gene: TRBJ1-2
v_gene: TRBV10-3
d_gene: -
CDR3aa: CAISESILGLYGYTF

j_gene: TRBJ2-7
v_gene: TRBV7-2
d_gene: TRBD2
CDR3aa: CASSGTGLVYEQYF

j_gene: TRBJ1-1
v_gene: TRBV11-3
d_gene: TRBD1
CDR3aa: CASSRDRATEAFF

j_gene: TRBJ1-1
v_gene: TRBV30
d_gene: -
CDR3aa: CAGRTAANTEAFF

j_gene: TRBJ1-2
v_gene: TRBV5-1
d_gene: -
CDR3aa: CASSYKSDRTDYTF

j_gene: TRBJ1-3
v_gene: TRBV20-1
d_gene: -
CDR3aa: CSVRGGNTIYF

j_gene: TRBJ2-3
v_gene: TRBV25-1
d_gene: -
CDR3aa: CASSEGIDSTDTQYF

j_gene: TRBJ1-2
v_gene: TRBV30
d_gene: -
CDR3aa: CAWTSKTIGYTF

j_gene: TRBJ1-2
v_gene: TRBV19
d_gene: TRBD1
CDR3aa: CASSIGQGRNSYGYTF

j_gene: TRBJ2-7
v_gene: TRBV19
d_gene: -
CDR3aa: CASSLGSSYEQYF

j_gene: TRBJ2-1
v_gene: TRBV11-2
d_gene: TRBD2
CDR3aa: CASSLGTSLNEQFF

j_gene: TRBJ2-2
v_gene: TRBV1
d_gene: -
CDR3aa: CTSSHQRNRTNTGELFF

j_gene: TRBJ1-2
v_gene: TRBV5-1
d_gene: -
CDR3aa: CASSLATGPNYGYTF

j_gene: TRBJ2-1
v_gene: TRBV29-1
d_gene: -
CDR3aa: CSARGNEQFF

j_gene: TRBJ1-2
v_gene: TRBV5-1
d_gene: TRBD1
CDR3aa: CASSYSGQEANYGYTF

j_gene: TRBJ2-5
v_gene: TRBV20-1
d_gene: -
CDR3aa: CSASGPETQYF

j_gene: TRBJ2-5
v_gene: TRBV7-6
d_gene: -
CDR3aa: CASSRLVETQYF

j_gene: TRBJ1-3
v_gene: TRBV14
d_gene: -
CDR3aa: CASSQLGRGTGNTIYF

j_gene: TRBJ2-1
v_gene: TRBV15
d_gene: -
CDR3aa: CATTPGLADEQFF

j_gene: TRBJ2-3
v_gene: TRBV9
d_gene: -
CDR3aa: CASSAEVTDTQYF

j_gene: TRBJ2-2
v_gene: TRBV29-1
d_gene: -
CDR3aa: CSVVVGGPGELFF

j_gene: TRBJ1-4
v_gene: TRBV29-1
d_gene: -
CDR3aa: CSVVEPGGNEKLFF

j_gene: TRBJ2-5
v_gene: TRBV6-5
d_gene: -
CDR3aa: CASSSPTAQETQYF

j_gene: TRBJ2-3
v_gene: TRBV7-7
d_gene: TRBD2
CDR3aa: CASSPGRTSGRATDTQYF

j_gene: TRBJ2-3
v_gene: TRBV6-5
d_gene: TRBD2
CDR3aa: CASSYDAGGSTDTQYF

j_gene: TRBJ2-5
v_gene: TRBV4-2
d_gene: -
CDR3aa: CASSQGRGLGEETQYF

j_gene: TRBJ2-7
v_gene: TRBV20-1
d_gene: -
CDR3aa: CSASGQYEQYF

j_gene: TRBJ2-5
v_gene: TRBV7-6
d_gene: -
CDR3aa: CASSLGRTYQETQYF

j_gene: TRBJ1-5
v_gene: TRBV10-3
d_gene: TRBD1
CDR3aa: CAISALGTGSNQPQHF

j_gene: TRBJ1-2
v_gene: TRBV2
d_gene: -
CDR3aa: CASSPRGGLANYGYTF

j_gene: TRBJ2-2
v_gene: TRBV14
d_gene: TRBD2
CDR3aa: CASSQVEAGGFGGRGELFF

j_gene: TRBJ1-3
v_gene: TRBV7-8
d_gene: -
CDR3aa: CASSLPNRLGNTIYF

j_gene: TRBJ2-3
v_gene: TRBV23-1
d_gene: -
CDR3aa: CASSQSSDTQYF

j_gene: TRBJ2-7
v_gene: TRBV2
d_gene: TRBD2
CDR3aa: CASSFMGTSGQYEQYF

j_gene: TRBJ2-5
v_gene: TRBV15
d_gene: -
CDR3aa: CATSRGQQETQYF

j_gene: TRBJ1-1
v_gene: TRBV30
d_gene: -
CDR3aa: CAWRGQGDTEAFF

j_gene: TRBJ2-6
v_gene: TRBV11-3
d_gene: -
CDR3aa: CASSLRTQGGANVLTF

j_gene: TRBJ2-7
v_gene: TRBV29-1
d_gene: -
CDR3aa: CSVDVNYEQYF

j_gene: TRBJ2-1
v_gene: TRBV7-9
d_gene: -
CDR3aa: CASSLRWDEQFF